This is a list of T cell receptor beta chains from one sample in a study of OX40 agonist ivuxolimab in advanced cancers. Profiled with immunoSEQ multiplex PCR; TCRdb holds only in-frame clones, not every one. The sample lists about 78,000 clones, roughly nine tenths seen once, with around 2.8% in the top ten. This specimen consisted of CD4+ or CD8+ T cells sorted from blood, obtained in a trial of the OX40 agonist ivuxolimab. Every receptor here comes from an adult with an advanced solid tumor such as melanoma, head and neck, liver or kidney cancer. Both conserved end residues are part of each CDR3. A D gene is named only where the DNA matches it firmly. A clone size is listed for some rows: how often the clone was seen (once, few, many), or a class if it is expanded.

J,size,V,D,DNA,CDR3
TRBJ2-3,.,TRBV2,TRBD2,TGTGCCAGCAGTGAATGGGGGGGAGGCACAGATACGCAGTATTTT,CASSEWGGGTDTQYF
TRBJ2-7,.,TRBV9,.,TGTGCCAGCAGCGTAGCCAGTTCGGGCGAGCAGTACTTC,CASSVASSGEQYF
TRBJ2-5,once,TRBV18,.,TGTGCCAGCTCACCCGGAGTCCAAGAGACCCAGTACTTC,CASSPGVQETQYF
TRBJ2-7,.,TRBV18,TRBD2,TGTGCCAGCTCACCCGGGTTGGCGGGAGTCCTCTCCTACGAGCAGTACTTC,CASSPGLAGVLSYEQYF
TRBJ2-1,.,TRBV4-1,.,TGCGCCAGCAGCGAGACCCGCCGCAGCTCCTACAATGAGCAGTTCTTC,CASSETRRSSYNEQFF
TRBJ2-4,.,TRBV2,.,TGTGCCAGCAGTGAAGCGCTAATAGCCAAAAACATTCAGTACTTC,CASSEALIAKNIQYF
TRBJ2-3,.,TRBV14,.,TGTGCCAGCAGCCCCCATCCCCTGGGGTCTACTGGGGAGCAGTATTTT,CASSPHPLGSTGEQYF
TRBJ2-6,once,TRBV5-1,.,TGCGCCAGCAGCCCTGGACGGATCTCTGGGGCCAACGTCCTGACTTTC,CASSPGRISGANVLTF
TRBJ2-1,.,TRBV6-6,.,TGTGCCAGCAGTCCCCAGAGCCTCTCCTACAATGAGCAGTTCTTC,CASSPQSLSYNEQFF
TRBJ1-3,.,TRBV30,.,TGTGCCTGCTGGGGCCCCTCTGGAAACACCATATATTTT,CACWGPSGNTIYF
TRBJ1-3,.,TRBV10-1,.,TGCGCCAGCAGTGACTCGCCTGGAAACACCATATATTTT,CASSDSPGNTIYF
TRBJ1-5,many,TRBV6-5,.,TGTGCCAGCAGTTATCAGGCTTCCAATCAGCCCCAGCATTTT,CASSYQASNQPQHF
TRBJ1-3,.,TRBV5-1,.,TGCGCCAGCAGTTTGGACATCCTCTCTGGAAACACCATATATTTT,CASSLDILSGNTIYF
TRBJ1-3,.,TRBV11-2,.,TGTGCCAGCAGCCCTCTTCGAGGACAGAAGACCTCTGGAAACACCATATATTTT,CASSPLRGQKTSGNTIYF
TRBJ1-1,once,TRBV7-9,.,TGTGCCAGCAGCCCGGGGGGGAACACTGAAGCTTTCTTT,CASSPGGNTEAFF
TRBJ1-6,.,TRBV10-3,TRBD1,TGTGCCACCACAGGGGACCTTAATTCACCCCTCCACTTT,CATTGDLNSPLHF
TRBJ2-7,.,TRBV7-2,TRBD1,TGTGCCAGCAGCTTAGGAGGTTTGGGACAGGGGAACAACGAGCAGTACTTC,CASSLGGLGQGNNEQYF
TRBJ1-2,.,TRBV6-1,TRBD1,TGTGCCAGCAGTGAAAGGAGGGGGCAGGGCTACACCTTC,CASSERRGQGYTF
TRBJ1-1,.,TRBV19,.,TGTGCCAGTAGAGCCAGGGAGAGGGGCACTGAAGCTTTCTTT,CASRARERGTEAFF
TRBJ2-1,.,TRBV5-1,.,TGCGCCAGCAGTTTCGGGACAAGCTACAATGAGCAGTTCTTC,CASSFGTSYNEQFF
TRBJ2-5,.,TRBV19,TRBD1,TGTGCCAGTAGTATGTCTGGGACAGCCCAAGAGACCCAGTACTTC,CASSMSGTAQETQYF
TRBJ1-1,.,TRBV5-1,.,TGCGCCAGCAGCTGGGGCGCGGCCAACACTGAAGCTTTCTTT,CASSWGAANTEAFF
TRBJ1-5,.,TRBV28,TRBD1,TGTGCCAGCAGCCGGAACCGTGGGACAGCCAAACTATGGCCCCAGCATTTT,CASSRNRGTAKLWPQHF
TRBJ1-1,.,TRBV28,TRBD1,TGTGCCAGCAGTTTCATACAGGGGGAAGCTTTCTTT,CASSFIQGEAFF
TRBJ1-2,.,TRBV5-1,.,TGCGCCAGCAGCTTGGCAGAGGGTGTGGGCTATGGCTACACCTTC,CASSLAEGVGYGYTF
TRBJ1-6,.,TRBV19,.,TGTGCCAGTAGTATTTTGCAGAATTCACCCCTCCACTTT,CASSILQNSPLHF
TRBJ2-2,.,TRBV7-9,.,TGTGCCAGCAGCCCCAGCGGGGAGCTGTTTTTT,CASSPSGELFF
TRBJ1-2,.,TRBV6-4,.,TGTGCCAGCAGTGACTCTTTAGGGGCCGACTACTATGGCTACACCTTC,CASSDSLGADYYGYTF
TRBJ1-2,.,TRBV6-5,.,TGTGCCAGCAGTCCGGCGGCGGGACACCTCTATGGCTACACCTTC,CASSPAAGHLYGYTF
TRBJ1-4,few,TRBV30,.,TGTGCCTGGAGTCCCTCTAAGGCAGGTGGTGAAAAACTGTTTTTT,CAWSPSKAGGEKLFF
TRBJ2-3,.,TRBV6-6,.,TGTGCCAGCAGTTCGGGGGATGTAGGGGATACGCAGTATTTT,CASSSGDVGDTQYF
TRBJ1-4,.,TRBV18,.,TGTGCCAGCTCACCACCGTCACAGGGTACGGAAAAACTGTTTTTT,CASSPPSQGTEKLFF
TRBJ1-1,.,TRBV5-1,.,TGCGCCAGCAGCTTGTCGGCAGGGGTGAACACTGAAGCTTTCTTT,CASSLSAGVNTEAFF
TRBJ2-3,once,TRBV6-4,TRBD2,TGTGCCAGCAGTGACGAGGCGGGAGCGGCAGATACGCAGTATTTT,CASSDEAGAADTQYF
TRBJ1-4,.,TRBV29-1,.,TGCAGCGTTGAAGATCCCCAGGGCATTGAAAAACTGTTTTTT,CSVEDPQGIEKLFF
TRBJ1-6,.,TRBV19,TRBD1,TGTGCCAGTAGCCGACAGGGATCAACCTATAATTCACCCCTCCACTTT,CASSRQGSTYNSPLHF
TRBJ2-3,once,TRBV7-2,TRBD2,TGTGCCAGCAGCTTTGCTAGCGGGGCTAGCACAGATACGCAGTATTTT,CASSFASGASTDTQYF
TRBJ2-1,.,TRBV5-1,TRBD2,TGCGCCAGCAGCGACCTAGGAAGCGGGATCTCCTACAATGAGCAGTTCTTC,CASSDLGSGISYNEQFF
TRBJ2-3,.,TRBV5-1,TRBD1,TGCGCCAGCAGCTTACAGGGGCAGTGGACAGATACGCAGTATTTT,CASSLQGQWTDTQYF
TRBJ2-7,.,TRBV27,TRBD2,TGTGCCAGCCGTTCTAGCGGGACCTACGAGCAGTACTTC,CASRSSGTYEQYF
TRBJ1-6,few,TRBV9,.,TGTGCCAGCAGCGTAGTGGAGAATTCACCCCTCCACTTT,CASSVVENSPLHF
TRBJ1-2,.,TRBV19,.,TGTGCCAGTAGTATGAGACCGAGGGACTATGGCTACACCTTC,CASSMRPRDYGYTF
TRBJ2-7,.,TRBV10-3,TRBD2,TGTGCCATCAGTCCCCGCGGGGGTAGCAGCTACGAGCAGTACTTC,CAISPRGGSSYEQYF